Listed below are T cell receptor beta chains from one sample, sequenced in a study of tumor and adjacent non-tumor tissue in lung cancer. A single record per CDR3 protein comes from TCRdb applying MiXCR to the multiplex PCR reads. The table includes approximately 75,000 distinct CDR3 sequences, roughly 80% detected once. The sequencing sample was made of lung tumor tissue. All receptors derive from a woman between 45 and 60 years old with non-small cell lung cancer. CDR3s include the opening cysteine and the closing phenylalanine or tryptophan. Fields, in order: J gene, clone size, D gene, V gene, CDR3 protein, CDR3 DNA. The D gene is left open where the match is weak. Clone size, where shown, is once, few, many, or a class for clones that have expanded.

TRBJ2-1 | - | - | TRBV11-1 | CASDSQGLEVNEQFF | TGTGCCAGCGACTCCCAGGGGTTGGAGGTCAATGAGCAGTTCTTC
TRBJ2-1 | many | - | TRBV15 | CATSRDSAEQFF | TGTGCCACCAGCAGAGATTCCGCTGAGCAGTTCTTC
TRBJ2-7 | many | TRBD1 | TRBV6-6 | CASSYPGTGIYEQYF | TGTGCCAGCAGTTACCCTGGGACAGGGATATACGAGCAGTACTTC
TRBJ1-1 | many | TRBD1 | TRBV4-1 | CANSQVARRTGDTEAFF | TGCGCCAACAGCCAAGTGGCCCGTCGGACAGGGGACACTGAAGCTTTCTTT
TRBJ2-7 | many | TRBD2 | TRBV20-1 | CSAIGLAVSYEQYF | TGCAGTGCTATCGGACTAGCGGTCTCCTACGAGCAGTACTTC
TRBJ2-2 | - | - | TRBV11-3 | CTSSLARGTWELFF | TGTACCAGCAGCCTAGCGAGGGGCACCTGGGAGCTGTTTTTT
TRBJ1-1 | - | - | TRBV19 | CASSNKSTASRIEAFF | TGTGCCAGTAGTAATAAATCGACGGCCTCTAGGATTGAAGCTTTCTTT
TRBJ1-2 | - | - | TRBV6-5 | CASRRRGGYTF | TGTGCCAGCAGGAGACGGGGAGGTTACACCTTC
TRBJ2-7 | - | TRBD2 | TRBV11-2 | CTNNLENSGEQYF | TGTACCAACAACTTAGAGAATAGCGGGGAGCAGTACTTC
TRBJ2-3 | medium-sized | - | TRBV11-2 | CASSPQDTQYF | TGTGCCAGCAGCCCCCAAGATACGCAGTATTTT
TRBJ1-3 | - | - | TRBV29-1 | CNGVTGSVGNTIYF | TGCAACGGAGTCACAGGGTCGGTTGGAAACACCATATATTTT
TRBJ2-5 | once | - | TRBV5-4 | CASSPGYDLRETRYF | TGTGCCAGCAGCCCGGGCTATGACCTGCGCGAGACCCGGTATTTC